The 4 T cell receptor beta chains given below trace back to one sample, sequenced in a study of blood T cell repertoires in COVID-19 (dated by TCRdb to the early 2020s). The method behind the library was the immunoSEQ multiplex PCR assay. The clones in this table, taken by TCRdb from immuneACCESS, are in-frame only. Not every clone is retained; where verified, under half of the shortfall comes from an unresolved V gene, and the cause of the rest is unknown. Here the sample has 150,000 or so clones; 80% to 90% occur a single time. Jointly, the top ten make up around 4.5% of the sample. Material for sequencing was peripheral blood. The receptors were sampled from a man in his 60s with COVID-19, enrolled during active disease.

The chain is built from TRBV11-3 and TRBJ2-1, with 8 bases aligning to TRBD2. Germline trimming cut 5 bases from V and 3 bases from J; bases unmatched to any gene: 3. Per the germline V gene, CDR1 is SGHNT and CDR2 is YENEEA. The CDR3 sequence is 14 residues long. DNA for the CDR3: TGTGCCAGCAGCACGGGGGGGGACTACAATGAGCAGTTCTTC. Protein sequence: CASSTGGDYNEQFF.

The genes are TRBV7-2 and TRBJ2-6; the D gene is possibly TRBD1 (6 bases). The germline V gene has CDR1 SGHTA and CDR2 FQGNSA. This CDR3 is 18 amino acids long. V shed 1 base and J shed 0 bases, with 13 bases lying between them. The CDR3 bases are TGTGCCAGCAGCTTAGGGACAGCCAGAATCTCTGGGGCCAACGTCCTGACTTTC. Encoded protein: CASSLGTARISGANVLTF. Full variable domain (remainder filled in from reference TRBV7-2 and TRBJ2-6): GAGVSQSPSNKVTEKGKDVELRCDPISGHTALYWYRQSLGQGLEFLIYFQGNSAPDKSGLPSDRFSAERTGGSVSTLTIQRTQQEDSAVYLCASSLGTARISGANVLTFGAGSRLTVL.

This rearrangement joins TRBV29-1 to TRBJ1-2; no reliable D call. The CDR3 runs to 12 residues. The germline V gene encodes CDR1 SQVTM and CDR2 ANQGSEA. The V end was cut by 3 bases, the J end by 2 bases, with 7 bases between. CDR3 protein: CSVDQANYGYTF. The CDR3 DNA reads TGCAGCGTTGATCAGGCAAACTATGGCTACACCTTC.

The chain has TRBV5-1 and TRBJ1-4, with D perhaps TRBD1 (5 bases). The CDR3 is 13 amino acids. Germline V CDR1 and CDR2: SGHRS, YFSETQ. V was clipped by 3 bases and J by 7 bases, with 10 bases between them. The CDR3 coding sequence is TGCGCCAGCAGCTCGACAGTGAGTGAAAAACTGTTTTTT. Residues: CASSSTVSEKLFF.